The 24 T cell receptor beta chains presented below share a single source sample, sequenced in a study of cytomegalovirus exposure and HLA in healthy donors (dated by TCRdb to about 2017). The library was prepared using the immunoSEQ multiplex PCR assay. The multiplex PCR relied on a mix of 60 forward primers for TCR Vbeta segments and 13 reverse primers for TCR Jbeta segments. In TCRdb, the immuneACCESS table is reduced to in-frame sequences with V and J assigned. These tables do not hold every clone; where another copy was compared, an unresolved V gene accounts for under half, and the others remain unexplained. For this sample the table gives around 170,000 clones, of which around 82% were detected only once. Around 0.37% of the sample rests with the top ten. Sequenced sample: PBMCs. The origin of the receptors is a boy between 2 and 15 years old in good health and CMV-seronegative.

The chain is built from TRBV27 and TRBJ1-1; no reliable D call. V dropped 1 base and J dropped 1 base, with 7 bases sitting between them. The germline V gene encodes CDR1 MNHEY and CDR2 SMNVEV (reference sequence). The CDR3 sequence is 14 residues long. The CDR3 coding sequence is TGTGCCAGCAGTTTATACAGACAGAACACTGAAGCTTTCTTT. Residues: CASSLYRQNTEAFF.

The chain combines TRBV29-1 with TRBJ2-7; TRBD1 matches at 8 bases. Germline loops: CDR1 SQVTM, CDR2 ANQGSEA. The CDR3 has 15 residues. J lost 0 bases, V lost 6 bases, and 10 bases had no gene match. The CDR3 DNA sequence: TGCAGCGTGGGGGGACAGGTCATTGGCTCCTACGAGCAGTACTTC. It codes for CSVGGQVIGSYEQYF.

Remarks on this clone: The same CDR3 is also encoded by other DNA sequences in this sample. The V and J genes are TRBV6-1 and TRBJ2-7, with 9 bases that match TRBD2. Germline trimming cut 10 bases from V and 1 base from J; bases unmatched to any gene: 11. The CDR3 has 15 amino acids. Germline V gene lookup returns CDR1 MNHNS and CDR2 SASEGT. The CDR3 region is CATRSGAGGSYEQYF. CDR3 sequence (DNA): TGTGCCACCCGCTCTGGAGCGGGAGGTTCCTACGAGCAGTACTTC.

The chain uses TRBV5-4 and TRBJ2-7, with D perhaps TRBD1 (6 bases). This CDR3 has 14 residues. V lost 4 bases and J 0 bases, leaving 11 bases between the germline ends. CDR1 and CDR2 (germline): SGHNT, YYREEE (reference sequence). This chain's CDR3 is CASSPGVGSYEQYF. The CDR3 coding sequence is TGTGCCAGCAGCCCAGGGGTGGGCTCCTACGAGCAGTACTTC. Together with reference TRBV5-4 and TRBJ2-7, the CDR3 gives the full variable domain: ETGVTQSPTHLIKTRGQQVTLRCSSQSGHNTVSWYQQALGQGPQFIFQYYREEENGRGNFPPRFSGLQFPNYSSELNVNALELDDSALYLCASSPGVGSYEQYFGPGTRLTVT.

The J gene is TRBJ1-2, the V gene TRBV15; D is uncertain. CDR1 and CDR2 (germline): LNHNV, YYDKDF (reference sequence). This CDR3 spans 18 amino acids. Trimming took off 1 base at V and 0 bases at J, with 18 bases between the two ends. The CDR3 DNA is TGTGCCACCAGCAGAGCACTTGGACTCCTTAGCCCTAACTATGGCTACACCTTC. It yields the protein CATSRALGLLSPNYGYTF. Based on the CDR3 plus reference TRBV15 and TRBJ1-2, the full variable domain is DAMVIQNPRYQVTQFGKPVTLSCSQTLNHNVMYWYQQKSSQAPKLLFHYYDKDFNNEADTPDNFQSRRPNTSFCFLDIRSPGLGDTAMYLCATSRALGLLSPNYGYTFGSGTRLTVV.

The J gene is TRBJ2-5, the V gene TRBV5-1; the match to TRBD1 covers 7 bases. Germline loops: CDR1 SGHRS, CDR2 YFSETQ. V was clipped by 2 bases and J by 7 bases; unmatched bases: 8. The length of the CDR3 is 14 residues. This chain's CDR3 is CASSFGTARGTQYF. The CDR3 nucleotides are TGCGCCAGCAGCTTTGGGACAGCTAGGGGGACCCAGTACTTC.

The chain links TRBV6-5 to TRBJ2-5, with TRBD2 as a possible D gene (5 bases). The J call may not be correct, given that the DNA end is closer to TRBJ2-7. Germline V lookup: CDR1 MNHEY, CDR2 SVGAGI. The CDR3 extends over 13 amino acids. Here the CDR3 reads CASSGLNTYEQYF. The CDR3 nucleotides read TGTGCCAGCAGCGGACTTAACACTTACGAGCAGTACTTC.

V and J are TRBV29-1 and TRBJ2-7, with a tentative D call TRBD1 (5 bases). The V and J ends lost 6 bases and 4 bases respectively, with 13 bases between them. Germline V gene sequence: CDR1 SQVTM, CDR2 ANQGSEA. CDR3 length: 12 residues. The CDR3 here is CSVAMQGYEQYF. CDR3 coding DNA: TGCAGCGTCGCGATGCAGGGTTACGAGCAGTACTTC.

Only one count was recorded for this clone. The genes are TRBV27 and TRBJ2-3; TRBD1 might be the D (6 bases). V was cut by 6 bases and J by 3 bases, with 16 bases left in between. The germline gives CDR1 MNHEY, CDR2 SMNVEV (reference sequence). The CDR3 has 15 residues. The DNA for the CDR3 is TGTGCCAGCAGGCGGCAGGGGAAGGGTACAGATACGCAGTATTTT. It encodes CASRRQGKGTDTQYF.

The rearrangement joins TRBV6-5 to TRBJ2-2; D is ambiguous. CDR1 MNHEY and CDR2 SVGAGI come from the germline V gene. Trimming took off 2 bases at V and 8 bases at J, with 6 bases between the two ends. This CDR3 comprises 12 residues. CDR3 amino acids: CASSYAAGELFF. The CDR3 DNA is TGTGCCAGCAGTTACGCTGCGGGGGAGCTGTTTTTT.

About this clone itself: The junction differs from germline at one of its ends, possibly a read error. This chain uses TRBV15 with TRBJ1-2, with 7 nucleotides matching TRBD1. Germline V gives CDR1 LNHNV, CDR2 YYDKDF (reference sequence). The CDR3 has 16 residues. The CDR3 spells CATSRAWGQHNHGYTF. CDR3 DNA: TGTGCCACCAGCAGAGCTTGGGGACAGCATAACCATGGCTACACCTTC.

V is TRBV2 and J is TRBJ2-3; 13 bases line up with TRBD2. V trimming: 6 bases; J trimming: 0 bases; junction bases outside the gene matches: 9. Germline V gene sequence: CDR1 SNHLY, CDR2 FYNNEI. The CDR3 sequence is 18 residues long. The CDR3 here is CASSRLAGGITSTDTQYF. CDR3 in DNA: TGTGCCAGCAGCCGACTAGCGGGAGGCATTACTAGCACAGATACGCAGTATTTT.

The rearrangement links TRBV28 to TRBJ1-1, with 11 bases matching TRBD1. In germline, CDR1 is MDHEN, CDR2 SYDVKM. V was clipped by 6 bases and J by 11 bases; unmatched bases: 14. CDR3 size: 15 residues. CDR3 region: CASSPSGQGAPRAFF. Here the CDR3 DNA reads TGTGCCAGCAGCCCTTCCGGACAGGGGGCTCCGCGGGCTTTCTTT.

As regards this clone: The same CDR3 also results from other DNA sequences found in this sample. CDR3 sequence (DNA): TGTGCCAGCAGTCCCGGGACTAGCTCCTACAATGAGCAGTTCTTC. Translation: CASSPGTSSYNEQFF. The V and J genes are TRBV27 and TRBJ2-1; 8 bases are a match to TRBD2. There are 15 residues in the CDR3. J was trimmed by 0 bases and V by 5 bases; bases with no gene match: 3. The V gene's germline CDR1 is MNHEY and CDR2 SMNVEV (reference sequence).

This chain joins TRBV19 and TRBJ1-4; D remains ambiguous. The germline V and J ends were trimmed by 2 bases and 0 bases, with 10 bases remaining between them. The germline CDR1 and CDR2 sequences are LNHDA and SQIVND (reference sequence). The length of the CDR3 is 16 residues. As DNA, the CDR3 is TGTGCCAGTAGTATATTAAGGCAGGCAACTAATGAAAAACTGTTTTTT. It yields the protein CASSILRQATNEKLFF.

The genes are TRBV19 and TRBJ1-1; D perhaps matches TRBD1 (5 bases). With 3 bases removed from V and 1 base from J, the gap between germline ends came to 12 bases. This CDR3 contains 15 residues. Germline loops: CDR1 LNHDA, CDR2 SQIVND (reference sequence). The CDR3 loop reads CASSMLGRGNTEAFF. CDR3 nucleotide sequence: TGTGCCAGTAGTATGTTGGGAAGGGGGAACACTGAAGCTTTCTTT.

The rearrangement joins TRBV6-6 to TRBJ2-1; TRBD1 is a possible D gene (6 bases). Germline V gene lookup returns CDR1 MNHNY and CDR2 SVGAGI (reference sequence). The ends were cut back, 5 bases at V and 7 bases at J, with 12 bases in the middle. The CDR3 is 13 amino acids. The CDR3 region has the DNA TGTGCCAGCAGTAACACAGGGTGGAATGAGCAGTTCTTC. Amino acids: CASSNTGWNEQFF.

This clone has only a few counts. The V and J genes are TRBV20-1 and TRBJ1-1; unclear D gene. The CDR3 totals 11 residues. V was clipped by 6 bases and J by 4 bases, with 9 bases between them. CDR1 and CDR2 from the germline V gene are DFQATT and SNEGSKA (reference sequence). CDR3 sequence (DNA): TGCAGTGCGAACGTGGCCACTGAAGCTTTCTTT. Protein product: CSANVATEAFF.

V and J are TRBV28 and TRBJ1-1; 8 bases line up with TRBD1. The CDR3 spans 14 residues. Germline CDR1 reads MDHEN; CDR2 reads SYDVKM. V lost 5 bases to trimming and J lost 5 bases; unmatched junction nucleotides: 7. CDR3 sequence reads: CASSHHQGATEAFF. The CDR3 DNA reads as TGTGCCAGCAGTCACCATCAGGGGGCTACTGAAGCTTTCTTT.

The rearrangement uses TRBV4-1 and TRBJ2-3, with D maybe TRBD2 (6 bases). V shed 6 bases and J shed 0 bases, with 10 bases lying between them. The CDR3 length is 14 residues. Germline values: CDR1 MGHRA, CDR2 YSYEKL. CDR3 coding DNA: TGCGCCAGCAGAGGCGGGGTTAGCACAGATACGCAGTATTTT. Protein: CASRGGVSTDTQYF.

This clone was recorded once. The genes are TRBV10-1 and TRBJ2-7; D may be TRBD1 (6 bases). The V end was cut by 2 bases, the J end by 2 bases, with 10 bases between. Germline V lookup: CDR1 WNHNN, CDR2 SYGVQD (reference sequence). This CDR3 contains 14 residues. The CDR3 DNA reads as TGCGCCAGCAGTGAGAGGACAGTCCCCTACGAGCAGTACTTC. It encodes CASSERTVPYEQYF.

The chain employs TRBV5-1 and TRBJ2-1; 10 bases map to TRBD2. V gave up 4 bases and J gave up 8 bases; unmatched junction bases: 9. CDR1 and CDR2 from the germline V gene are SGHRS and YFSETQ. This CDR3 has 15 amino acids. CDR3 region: CASSPSGRALDEQFF. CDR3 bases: TGCGCCAGCAGCCCCAGCGGGAGGGCCCTGGATGAGCAGTTCTTC.

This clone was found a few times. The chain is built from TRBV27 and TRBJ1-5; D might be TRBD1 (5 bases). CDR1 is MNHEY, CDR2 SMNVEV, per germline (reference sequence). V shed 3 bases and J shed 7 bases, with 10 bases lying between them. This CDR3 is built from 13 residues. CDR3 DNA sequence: TGTGCCAGCAGTTTCGGGGGAACACAGCCCCAGCATTTT. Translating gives CASSFGGTQPQHF.

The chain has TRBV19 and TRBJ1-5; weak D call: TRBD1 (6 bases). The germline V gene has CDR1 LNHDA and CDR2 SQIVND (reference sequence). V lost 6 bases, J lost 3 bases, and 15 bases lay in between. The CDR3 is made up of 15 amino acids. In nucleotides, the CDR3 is TGTGCCAGTAGACCCAACAGGGTCTCCAATCAGCCCCAGCATTTT. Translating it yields CASRPNRVSNQPQHF. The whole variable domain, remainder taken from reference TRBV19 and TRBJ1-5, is DGGITQSPKYLFRKEGQNVTLSCEQNLNHDAMYWYRQDPGQGLRLIYYSQIVNDFQKGDIAEGYSVSREKKESFPLTVTSAQKNPTAFYLCASRPNRVSNQPQHFGDGTRLSIL.